The 20 T cell receptor beta chains reported below all come from one sample, sequenced in a study of human T cells and chemical hapten exposure. Time point meaning: pre-sensitization, week 0. Indicated treatment: therapeutic diphenylcyclopropenone sensitization with weekly scalp DPC. TCRdb recomputed calls from the RACE reads with MiXCR, one row per CDR3 protein. In the table there are approximately 100,000 distinct CDR3 sequences, around 12% of which are singletons. The sample consisted of whole blood, taken in connection with sensitization to the hapten diphenylcyclopropenone (DPC). The origin of the receptors is a woman aged 45-60 years with alopecia areata. Some clones in this sample may be carry-over from other donors' samples.

Concerning this clonotype: Just one base apart from a much larger clone, this may be a read error. The V and J genes are TRBV28 and TRBJ2-1; D might be TRBD1 (6 bases). Germline loops: CDR1 MDHEN, CDR2 SYDVKM. The length of the CDR3 is 12 residues. Deletions cut 6 bases from V and 15 bases from J, with 18 bases between. CDR3 residues: CASRVGIGGSFF. The DNA for the CDR3 is TGTGCCAGCAGAGTCGGGATAGGGGGTTCGTTCTTC. Full variable domain (missing parts from reference TRBV28 and TRBJ2-1): DVKVTQSSRYLVKRTGEKVFLECVQDMDHENMFWYRQDPGLGLRLIYFSYDVKMKEKGDIPEGYSVSREKKERFSLILESASTNQTSMYLCASRVGIGGSFFGPGTRLTVL.

The J gene is TRBJ2-7, the V gene TRBV5-1; TRBD2 matches at 7 bases. J was trimmed by 2 bases and V by 5 bases; bases with no gene match: 10. The germline CDR1 and CDR2 sequences are SGHRS and YFSETQ. CDR3 length: 15 amino acids. CDR3 in amino acids: CASSTSTSTAYEQYF. The CDR3 nucleotides read TGCGCCAGCAGTACCTCGACTAGCACAGCCTACGAGCAGTACTTC.

This clonotype was detected only a few times. The genes are TRBV28 and TRBJ1-1; TRBD1 matches 10 bases. From germline, CDR1 is MDHEN and CDR2 SYDVKM. Losses at the gene ends were 7 bases for V and 5 bases for J; bases not matched to a gene: 7. The CDR3 spans 14 residues. The CDR3 sequence is CASTRQGARTEAFF. The CDR3 bases are TGTGCCAGCACCCGACAGGGGGCTCGGACTGAAGCTTTCTTT.

This clonotype was seen more than once but under ten times. The chain joins TRBV20-1 to TRBJ1-3, with TRBD1 identical over 8 bases. The CDR3 covers 14 residues. V shed 6 bases, J shed 3 bases, and the junction held 7 bases outside the gene matches. From germline, CDR1 is DFQATT and CDR2 SNEGSKA (reference sequence). CDR3 in DNA: TGCAGTGCGCCAGGGGGCTCGTTTGGAAACACCATATATTTT. This sequence encodes CSAPGGSFGNTIYF.

The chain carries TRBV29-1 and TRBJ1-2; tentative D call: TRBD1 (6 bases). V lost 3 bases and J 8 bases, leaving 22 bases between the germline ends. The length of the CDR3 is 15 residues. The germline V gene encodes CDR1 SQVTM and CDR2 ANQGSEA. The CDR3 DNA is TGCAGCGTTGAGGGGTCCCGACAGGCCCCGGAGGGCTACACCTTC. Encoded protein: CSVEGSRQAPEGYTF. Full variable domain (remainder filled in from reference TRBV29-1 and TRBJ1-2): SAVISQKPSRDICQRGTSLTIQCQVDSQVTMMFWYRQQPGQSLTLIATANQGSEATYESGFVIDKFPISRPNLTFSTLTVSNMSPEDSSIYLCSVEGSRQAPEGYTFGSGTRLTVV.

This clonotype has ten or more counts. J is TRBJ2-2 and V is TRBV11-3; tentatively, D is TRBD1 (5 bases). Trimming took 5 bases from V and 4 from J, leaving 8 bases between them. Per germline, CDR1 SGHNT and CDR2 YENEEA. The CDR3 spans 13 residues. The chain's CDR3 is CASSRQTTGELFF. As DNA, the CDR3 is TGTGCCAGCAGCCGACAGACCACCGGGGAGCTGTTTTTT.

This clonotype was detected only a few times. The V gene is TRBV12-3 or TRBV12-4, the J gene TRBJ2-1; 8 positions match TRBD2. Unmatched junction bases numbered 9, after V lost 9 bases and J lost 5 bases. This CDR3 has 14 residues. The CDR3 region has the DNA TGTGCCAGTAGGAACGGGGGGGAGCACAATGAGCAGTTCTTC. It is translated as CASRNGGEHNEQFF.

In this sample, this clonotype turned up many times. The chain uses TRBV10-1 and TRBJ1-3, with unresolved D. Trimming shortened V by 3 bases and J by 0 bases, and 6 bases separated the two germline ends. The CDR3 extends over 14 amino acids. Germline CDR1 and CDR2: WNHNN and SYGVQD (reference sequence). The CDR3 sequence: CASSDDGSGNTIYF. CDR3 DNA: TGCGCCAGCAGTGATGACGGCTCTGGAAACACCATATATTTT.

The chain uses TRBV27 and TRBJ2-1; D may correspond to TRBD1 or TRBD2 (6 bases each). V lost 10 bases and J 0 bases, leaving 19 bases between the germline ends. This CDR3 has 16 amino acids. CDR1 is MNHEY, CDR2 SMNVEV, per germline (reference sequence). The CDR3 DNA is TGTGCCACCCGGGGGCCGGCCCTGAGCTCCTACAATGAGCAGTTCTTC. Amino acids: CATRGPALSSYNEQFF.

This clonotype was detected a few times. The rearrangement uses TRBV12-3 or TRBV12-4 and TRBJ2-3; D ambiguous. Trimming removed 6 bases from V and 5 bases from J, with 18 bases in between. The CDR3 has 15 amino acids. CDR3 residues: CASSPPRPLVDTQYF. CDR3 in DNA: TGTGCCAGCAGCCCGCCCCGCCCCCTGGTAGATACGCAGTATTTT.

CDR3 amino acids: CASSLGAAFYNEQFF. As DNA, the CDR3 is TGTGCCAGCAGCTTAGGGGCAGCCTTCTACAATGAGCAGTTCTTC. The chain has TRBV11-2 and TRBJ2-1; D call uncertain. The CDR3 consists of 15 residues. Trimming removed 1 base at V and 3 bases at J, with 10 bases between. CDR1 is SGHAT, CDR2 FQNNGV, per germline. Supplemented by reference TRBV11-2 and TRBJ2-1, the full variable domain reads EAGVAQSPRYKIIEKRQSVAFWCNPISGHATLYWYQQILGQGPKLLIQFQNNGVVDDSQLPKDRFSAERLKGVDSTLKIQPAKLEDSAVYLCASSLGAAFYNEQFFGPGTRLTVL.

The chain is built from TRBV29-1 and TRBJ1-1; D possibly corresponds to TRBD1 (5 bases). The CDR3 is made up of 14 amino acids. V was shortened by 8 bases and J by 1 base, with 17 bases between the two germline ends. Germline values: CDR1 SQVTM, CDR2 ANQGSEA. CDR3 sequence: CSTGKGTTNTEAFF. The CDR3 DNA reads as TGCAGCACCGGCAAGGGGACGACGAACACTGAAGCTTTCTTT.

This clonotype was observed at least ten times. The V call is TRBV6-1, the J call TRBJ1-1; a possible D gene is TRBD1 (5 bases). The CDR3 runs to 13 residues. Between the trimmed V and J ends, which lost 10 bases and 4 bases, there was a span of 16 bases. In germline, CDR1 is MNHNS, CDR2 SASEGT. CDR3 sequence: CAIYRDSGTEAFF. The CDR3 coding sequence is TGTGCCATCTACCGGGACTCGGGCACTGAAGCTTTCTTT.

At least ten counts were recorded for this clonotype. CDR3 amino acids: CASSLSGLTLYGYTF. The DNA for the CDR3 is TGTGCCAGCAGCTTAAGTGGACTCACCCTCTATGGCTACACCTTC. The gene calls are TRBV11-2 and TRBJ1-2; no firm D call. V lost 2 bases to trimming and J lost 4 bases, with 14 bases between them. CDR1 is SGHAT, CDR2 FQNNGV, per germline. This CDR3 has 15 amino acids.

This clonotype was observed many times. The chain carries TRBV12-3 or TRBV12-4 and TRBJ2-3; D perhaps matches TRBD2 (6 bases). CDR3 size: 16 residues. V dropped 5 bases and J dropped 4 bases, with 19 bases sitting between them. Here the CDR3 DNA reads TGTGCCAGCAGTACTGGGACTCCGGCGATCGCAGATACGCAGTATTTT. As protein: CASSTGTPAIADTQYF.

V and J are TRBV6-5 and TRBJ2-3; maybe TRBD2 (6 bases). The CDR3 spans 17 residues. Trimming took 2 bases from V and 3 from J, leaving 18 bases between them. Germline-derived CDR1 and CDR2 are MNHEY and SVGAGI. The CDR3 spells CASSYPNLGGKTDTQYF. The CDR3 coding sequence is TGTGCCAGCAGTTACCCCAACCTCGGCGGGAAAACAGATACGCAGTATTTT.

The chain links TRBV10-2 to TRBJ2-6; D is unresolved. Trimming took 6 bases from V and 0 from J, leaving 9 bases between them. The CDR3 extends over 15 amino acids. Per the germline V gene, CDR1 is WSHSY and CDR2 is SAAADI. The CDR3 DNA reads as TGCGCCAGCAGGGCCGAATTCTCTGGGGCCAACGTCCTGACTTTC. Protein: CASRAEFSGANVLTF.

This clonotype appeared a few times. The rearrangement joins TRBV12-3 or TRBV12-4 to TRBJ2-1; tentative D call: TRBD1 (5 bases). There are 14 residues in the CDR3. With 6 bases removed from V and 2 bases from J, the gap between germline ends came to 11 bases. In nucleotides, the CDR3 is TGTGCCAGCAGCAGGGCGGCCCCCTACAATGAGCAGTTCTTC. Translating gives CASSRAAPYNEQFF.

This clonotype showed up just a few times. This chain joins TRBV4-3 and TRBJ2-3, with TRBD1 matching over 9 bases. Germline V CDR1 and CDR2: LGHNA, YSLEER. This CDR3 contains 17 residues. Trimming took 5 bases from V and 4 from J; bases not matched to a gene: 13. The CDR3 DNA is TGCGCCAGCAGCTACCGGGGGGACAGGGATTTGCCAGATACGCAGTATTTT. It yields the protein CASSYRGDRDLPDTQYF.

This clonotype was recorded a few times. The CDR3 nucleotides are TGTGCCACCAGTGATCCCGGGACAGGGGAAGGAGATACGCAGTATTTT. Its translation is CATSDPGTGEGDTQYF. This chain uses TRBV24-1 with TRBJ2-3; 10 bases are a match to TRBD1. The germline CDR1 and CDR2 sequences are KGHDR and SFDVKD. V lost 3 bases and J lost 5; bases outside the gene matches: 7. This CDR3 region has 16 residues.